The next 27 T cell receptor beta chains were all read from a single sample in a study of PD-L1 blockade in urothelial cancer. Repertoires were generated with immunoSEQ multiplex PCR, while TCRdb's copy carries only in-frame clones and drops some. The sample consists of tens of thousands of clones, 70% to 80% of them appearing once. Indicated time point: pretreatment peripheral blood. Sequenced material: PBMCs, taken around atezolizumab (anti-PD-L1) treatment. All receptors derive from a man in his sixties or seventies with urothelial cancer.

The CDR3 DNA follows: TGTGCCAGCAGCTTAAGGGGAGGGGGCTACAATGAGCAGTTCTTC. Its protein is CASSLRGGGYNEQFF. The rearrangement joins TRBV5-6 to TRBJ2-1; a possible D gene is TRBD2 (7 bases). Trimming pared 2 bases from V and 3 bases from J, leaving 12 bases between. Looked up from germline, CDR1 is SGHDT and CDR2 is YYEEEE. The CDR3 length is 15 residues.

The chain carries TRBV19 and TRBJ2-5; possible D gene TRBD2, 5 bases. The ends were cut back, 8 bases at V and 7 bases at J, with 14 bases in the middle. The CDR3 length is 12 residues. Germline loops: CDR1 LNHDA, CDR2 SQIVND (reference sequence). This CDR3 is CASAGGPGTQYF. CDR3 DNA sequence: TGTGCCAGTGCGGGCGGCCCGGGGACCCAGTACTTC.

The chain uses TRBV11-2 and TRBJ2-2; 9 bases fit TRBD2. This CDR3 is 16 amino acids long. CDR1 SGHAT and CDR2 FQNNGV come from the germline V gene. Unmatched junction bases numbered 9, after V lost 4 bases and J lost 6 bases. CDR3 DNA: TGTGCCAGCAGCTCGTTAGCGGGAGTCGGCCCCGGGGAGCTGTTTTTT. This codes for CASSSLAGVGPGELFF.

The chain couples TRBV7-8 to TRBJ1-4, with a weak D call TRBD1 (5 bases). This CDR3 has 12 residues. Germline CDR1 is SGHVS and CDR2 is FQNEAQ. Trimming left V 5 bases short and J 13 bases short, with 14 bases between. CDR3 sequence: CASSPQGSGLFF. CDR3 nucleotide sequence: TGTGCCAGCAGCCCGCAGGGTTCAGGACTGTTTTTT. The whole variable domain, filled in from reference TRBV7-8 and TRBJ1-4, reads GAGVSQSPRYKVAKRGQDVALRCDPISGHVSLFWYQQALGQGPEFLTYFQNEAQLDKSGLPSDRFFAERPEGSVSTLKIQRTQQEDSAVYLCASSPQGSGLFFGSGTQLSVL.

The CDR3 region has the DNA TGTGCCAGCAAGGTAGCGGCGGGCGAGCAGTACTTC. Encoded protein: CASKVAAGEQYF. V and J are TRBV28 and TRBJ2-7, with D perhaps matching TRBD2 (6 bases). Germline-derived CDR1 and CDR2 are MDHEN and SYDVKM. This CDR3 comprises 12 residues. V lost 7 bases to trimming and J lost 6 bases, with 13 bases between them.

V and J are TRBV18 and TRBJ2-1, with D possibly TRBD1 on 6 matching bases. With 6 bases removed from V and 6 bases from J, the gap between germline ends came to 9 bases. Germline V gene lookup returns CDR1 KGHSH and CDR2 LQKENI. CDR3 length: 12 residues. CDR3 nucleotide sequence: TGTGCCAGCTCGCCGGACAGCAATGAGCAGTTCTTC. This gives the protein CASSPDSNEQFF.

The chain uses TRBV2 and TRBJ2-7, with TRBD1 identical over 9 bases. CDR1 is SNHLY and CDR2 is FYNNEI in the germline V gene. The CDR3 has 14 amino acids. Trimming took 9 bases from V and 0 from J; bases not matched to a gene: 6. In nucleotides, the CDR3 is TGTGCCAGTCTGCCGGGACAGGGCTCCTACGAGCAGTACTTC. Protein product: CASLPGQGSYEQYF.

This clone came up a few times. V gene TRBV6-5 combines with J gene TRBJ2-1; TRBD2 might be the D (5 bases). The V gene lost 5 bases and the J gene lost 6 bases, with 17 bases spanning the gap. The CDR3 extends over 15 amino acids. Germline V gene sequence: CDR1 MNHEY, CDR2 SVGAGI. The CDR3 DNA is TGTGCCAGCAGTGCCCCGAGACATGGGAGCAATGAGCAGTTCTTC. Translating gives CASSAPRHGSNEQFF.

This chain links TRBV29-1 with TRBJ2-2; TRBD2 might be the D (5 bases). Trimming took off 0 bases at V and 0 bases at J, with 20 bases between the two ends. This CDR3 has 19 amino acids. Per germline, CDR1 SQVTM and CDR2 ANQGSEA. The CDR3 region is CSVEDLRAAQVSNTGELFF. CDR3 in DNA: TGCAGCGTTGAAGATCTTCGAGCGGCCCAGGTCTCGAACACCGGGGAGCTGTTTTTT.

This chain links TRBV15 with TRBJ2-3; a weak D match, TRBD2 (6 bases). This CDR3 is built from 14 residues. Trimming took off 5 bases at V and 5 bases at J, with 14 bases between the two ends. Looked up from germline, CDR1 is LNHNV and CDR2 is YYDKDF (reference sequence). This chain's CDR3 is CATSVREREDTQYF. As DNA, the CDR3 is TGTGCCACCAGCGTCCGGGAGAGAGAAGATACGCAGTATTTT. Combining the CDR3 with reference TRBV15 and TRBJ2-3 gives the whole variable domain DAMVIQNPRYQVTQFGKPVTLSCSQTLNHNVMYWYQQKSSQAPKLLFHYYDKDFNNEADTPDNFQSRRPNTSFCFLDIRSPGLGDTAMYLCATSVREREDTQYFGPGTRLTVL.

The CDR3 protein is CASRDGEKLFF. The CDR3 DNA reads as TGTGCCTCCCGGGATGGGGAAAAACTGTTTTTT. V usage is TRBV6-5 and J usage is TRBJ1-4; the D is unclear. CDR3 length: 11 amino acids. The germline V and J ends were trimmed by 11 bases and 8 bases, with 12 bases remaining between them. Germline V lookup: CDR1 MNHEY, CDR2 SVGAGI.

J is TRBJ2-1 and V is TRBV29-1; 9 bases line up with TRBD2. The V segment lost 3 bases and the J segment 7 bases; nucleotides outside the gene matches: 4. In germline, CDR1 is SQVTM, CDR2 ANQGSEA. CDR3 size: 13 residues. The chain's CDR3 is CSVDGGRANEQFF. CDR3 coding DNA: TGCAGCGTTGACGGCGGGAGGGCGAATGAGCAGTTCTTC.

This clone was detected a few times. The CDR3: CASSFQTYEQYF. The DNA for the CDR3 is TGTGCCAGCAGCTTTCAGACCTACGAGCAGTACTTC. V gene TRBV5-5 combines with J gene TRBJ2-7; D uncertain. V was pared by 2 bases and J by 2 bases, with 5 bases between. The CDR3 has 12 amino acids. Germline assignment: CDR1 SGHKS and CDR2 YYEKEE (reference sequence).

The DNA of the CDR3 is TGTGCCACCAGCAGACATATTAGCGTGCCCTACGAGCAGTACTTC. Translation gives CATSRHISVPYEQYF. The chain combines TRBV15 with TRBJ2-7; the D gene is possibly TRBD2 (5 bases). The length of the CDR3 is 15 residues. Trimming shortened V by 2 bases and J by 2 bases, and 13 bases separated the two germline ends. The germline gives CDR1 LNHNV, CDR2 YYDKDF (reference sequence).

V and J are TRBV15 and TRBJ2-3, with TRBD1 identical over 12 bases. V was pared by 10 bases and J by 5 bases, with 4 bases of the junction left unmatched. This CDR3 has 13 residues. The germline CDR1 and CDR2 sequences are LNHNV and YYDKDF (reference sequence). This CDR3 is CAIGTGGKDTQYF. CDR3 nucleotides: TGTGCCATCGGGACAGGGGGCAAAGATACGCAGTATTTT.

The V and J genes are TRBV19 and TRBJ1-1, with 7 bases lining up with TRBD1. The CDR3 runs 13 residues. Germline V gene sequence: CDR1 LNHDA, CDR2 SQIVND (reference sequence). Trimming at V came to 6 bases and at J to 1 base, leaving 2 bases not matched to a gene. The CDR3 region is CASSRQGNTEAFF. Here the CDR3 DNA reads TGTGCCAGTAGCCGACAGGGGAACACTGAAGCTTTCTTT.

This sequence joins TRBV28 and TRBJ1-1; TRBD1 might be the D (6 bases). Germline V gene sequence: CDR1 MDHEN, CDR2 SYDVKM. Trimming stripped 7 bases from V and 1 base from J, with 16 bases between. CDR3 size: 15 residues. CDR3: CASTAQGLGNTEAFF. Written as DNA, the CDR3 is TGTGCCAGCACCGCCCAGGGGTTGGGGAACACTGAAGCTTTCTTT.

This clone has only a few counts. The chain couples TRBV14 to TRBJ2-1, with 13 bases matching TRBD2. Trimming at V came to 6 bases and at J to 7 bases, leaving 9 bases not matched to a gene. CDR1 SGHDN and CDR2 FVKESK come from the germline V gene. The CDR3 spans 16 residues. The CDR3 sequence: CASSLNGLAGENEQFF. The CDR3 DNA is TGTGCCAGCAGTCTCAACGGACTAGCGGGAGAAAATGAGCAGTTCTTC.

V is TRBV5-1 and J is TRBJ2-2; 7 bases are shared with TRBD1. With 4 bases clipped from V and 4 bases from J, the junction kept 7 bases outside the gene matches. The CDR3 spans 15 residues. Germline V gives CDR1 SGHRS, CDR2 YFSETQ. Here the CDR3 reads CASSLRDSLTGELFF. CDR3 sequence (DNA): TGCGCCAGCAGCCTCCGGGACAGCCTCACCGGGGAGCTGTTTTTT.

The rearrangement links TRBV2 to TRBJ1-1, with D perhaps matching TRBD1 (6 bases). The CDR3 has 15 residues. Between the trimmed V and J ends, which lost 6 bases and 11 bases, there was a span of 25 bases. Germline loops: CDR1 SNHLY, CDR2 FYNNEI. DNA for the CDR3: TGTGCCAGCAGCTCCACAGACAGGCCATTACAAAGGGCTTTCTTT. Protein product: CASSSTDRPLQRAFF.

This clone is a singleton in its sample. The CDR3 nucleotides read TGTGCCAGTAGTATAGGGGGGACTGGGATCTACGAGCAGTACTTC. This gives the protein CASSIGGTGIYEQYF. This chain links TRBV19 with TRBJ2-7; tentative D call: TRBD2 (6 bases). V was shortened by 1 base and J by 3 bases, with 13 bases between the two germline ends. This CDR3 spans 15 amino acids. Per the germline V gene, CDR1 is LNHDA and CDR2 is SQIVND (reference sequence).

The chain has TRBV5-1 and TRBJ2-3, with a weak D call TRBD2 (5 bases). The ends were cut back, 0 bases at V and 4 bases at J, with 15 bases in the middle. The CDR3 length is 16 residues. CDR1 and CDR2 from the germline V gene are SGHRS and YFSETQ. The CDR3 protein is CASSLVRGRDPDTQYF. CDR3 bases: TGCGCCAGCAGCTTGGTTAGAGGGAGAGACCCAGATACGCAGTATTTT.

This clone came up once. This sequence joins TRBV18 and TRBJ1-2; D unclear. The germline gives CDR1 KGHSH, CDR2 LQKENI. The CDR3 sequence is 14 residues long. V lost 6 bases, J lost 1 base, and 12 bases lay in between. The chain's CDR3 is CASSPSVLNYGYTF. In nucleotides, the CDR3 is TGTGCCAGCTCGCCATCGGTTCTTAACTATGGCTACACCTTC.

The CDR3 protein is CAWSVGGWPGGNTIYF. CDR3 in DNA: TGTGCCTGGAGTGTAGGGGGATGGCCGGGTGGAAACACCATATATTTT. The V call is TRBV30, the J call TRBJ1-3; D possibly corresponds to TRBD1 (6 bases). Trimming left V 0 bases short and J 3 bases short, with 15 bases between. Germline V lookup: CDR1 GTSNPN, CDR2 SVGIG (reference sequence). This CDR3 is 16 amino acids long.

The chain recombines TRBV6-1 with TRBJ2-7, with 7 positions matching TRBD2. Per germline, CDR1 MNHNS and CDR2 SASEGT. V dropped 6 bases and J dropped 1; count of bases not matched to a gene: 9. The CDR3 has 15 amino acids. The CDR3 DNA follows: TGTGCCAGCAGGACGGGAGGTAGCTCATCCTACGAGCAGTACTTC. This translates into CASRTGGSSSYEQYF.

The chain links TRBV5-6 to TRBJ1-5; TRBD1 aligns across 8 bases. Germline-derived CDR1 and CDR2 are SGHDT and YYEEEE. CDR3 length: 14 residues. V lost 2 bases to trimming and J lost 5 bases; unmatched junction nucleotides: 3. The CDR3, as DNA: TGTGCCAGCAGCTTTGGACAGGGTCATCAGCCCCAGCATTTT. Protein sequence: CASSFGQGHQPQHF.

The chain employs TRBV6-5 and TRBJ2-7; 14 bases are a match to TRBD2. The CDR3 is 16 amino acids. The germline V gene has CDR1 MNHEY and CDR2 SVGAGI. Trimming took 2 bases from V and 2 from J; bases not matched to a gene: 2. CDR3 coding DNA: TGTGCCAGCAGTTACGCGACTAGCGGGAGGGCCTACGAGCAGTACTTC. Translation: CASSYATSGRAYEQYF.